The 18 T cell receptor beta chains below all came from one sample that was sequenced in a study of cytomegalovirus exposure and HLA in healthy donors. Amplification used 60 Vbeta primers and 13 Jbeta primers. Data came from immunoSEQ multiplex PCR; TCRdb stores just in-frame clones and leaves some out. The sample has 100,000 to 150,000 clones, approximately 60% seen once. Source material: PBMCs. The receptors were sampled from a woman aged 40 to 50 in good health and CMV-seronegative.

V usage is TRBV28 and J usage is TRBJ2-2; maybe TRBD1 (6 bases). The CDR3 loop spans 15 amino acids. Trimming pared 5 bases from V and 4 bases from J, leaving 14 bases between. Germline V gene sequence: CDR1 MDHEN, CDR2 SYDVKM. CDR3 in DNA: TGTGCCAGCAGTACCCTGACAGGAAGCACCGGGGAGCTGTTTTTT. Translation: CASSTLTGSTGELFF.

This chain uses TRBV19 with TRBJ1-2, with D perhaps matching TRBD1 (6 bases). Trimming pared 1 base from V and 8 bases from J, leaving 20 bases between. CDR3 length: 16 residues. Germline-derived CDR1 and CDR2 are LNHDA and SQIVND (reference sequence). The CDR3 sequence: CASSIAGASGGRGYTF. The DNA of the CDR3 is TGTGCCAGTAGTATAGCCGGCGCGTCGGGGGGGCGCGGCTACACCTTC.

This chain connects TRBV11-2 to TRBJ2-7; 9 bases map to TRBD1. CDR3 length equals 17 residues. In germline, CDR1 is SGHAT, CDR2 FQNNGV. The V and J ends lost 5 bases and 5 bases, in that order; junction bases with no gene match: 16. The CDR3 coding sequence is TGTGCCAGCAGCCCCGTCGTTTGGGGACAGGGATTCCACGAGCAGTACTTC. This encodes CASSPVVWGQGFHEQYF.

This chain uses TRBV6-1 with TRBJ1-6, with TRBD1 matching over 11 bases. Per the germline V gene, CDR1 is MNHNS and CDR2 is SASEGT. After removal of 6 bases from V and 13 bases from J, the junction contained 8 bases not matched to a gene. This CDR3 comprises 14 residues. CDR3 nucleotide sequence: TGTGCCAGCAGCGGGGGACAGGGGGTGGATCCCCTCCACTTT. Its protein product is CASSGGQGVDPLHF.

This clone was found a few times. The gene calls are TRBV6-1 and TRBJ1-1; possibly TRBD1 for D (5 bases). Germline V gene lookup returns CDR1 MNHNS and CDR2 SASEGT. V lost 6 bases and J lost 0, with 8 bases in between. The CDR3 sequence is 13 residues long. The DNA of the CDR3 is TGTGCCAGCAGGGGGCCGCTGAACACTGAAGCTTTCTTT. Its translation: CASRGPLNTEAFF.

This clone showed up just a few times. The chain employs TRBV5-1 and TRBJ1-2; weak D call: TRBD1 (6 bases). This CDR3 comprises 14 residues. Trimming removed 4 bases from V and 5 bases from J, with 15 bases in between. From germline, CDR1 is SGHRS and CDR2 YFSETQ. As DNA, the CDR3 is TGCGCCAGCAGCCAGCTACAGGGTGTATATGGCTACACCTTC. Residues: CASSQLQGVYGYTF.

V and J are TRBV6-5 and TRBJ2-7; 7 nucleotides line up with TRBD2. The CDR3 consists of 16 residues. Germline CDR1 reads MNHEY; CDR2 reads SVGAGI. V dropped 0 bases and J dropped 5; count of bases not matched to a gene: 10. CDR3: CASSYSILGGSDEQYF. The DNA for the CDR3 is TGTGCCAGCAGTTACTCGATACTGGGAGGGTCTGACGAGCAGTACTTC.

The genes are TRBV19 and TRBJ1-5; D call uncertain. The ends were cut back, 5 bases at V and 3 bases at J, with 8 bases in the middle. CDR3 size: 13 residues. The V gene's germline CDR1 is LNHDA and CDR2 SQIVND (reference sequence). In DNA form, the CDR3 reads TGTGCCAGTAGTGACACGTACAATCAGCCCCAGCATTTT. The encoded protein is CASSDTYNQPQHF.

The chain employs TRBV28 and TRBJ1-6; tentatively, D is TRBD1 (6 bases). V was trimmed by 3 bases and J by 12 bases, leaving 18 bases between them. Germline V gene sequence: CDR1 MDHEN, CDR2 SYDVKM. This CDR3 is 15 amino acids long. The CDR3 loop reads CASSLRGRGIQPLHF. CDR3 bases: TGTGCCAGCAGTTTGAGAGGCAGGGGAATTCAACCCCTCCACTTT.

A few counts support this clone. V is TRBV4-1 and J is TRBJ1-5; a weak D match, TRBD1 (6 bases). Germline V gives CDR1 MGHRA, CDR2 YSYEKL. The length of the CDR3 is 15 residues. Between the trimmed V and J ends, which lost 1 base and 7 bases, there was a span of 14 bases. Here the CDR3 reads CASSQVRAGDQPQHF. In DNA form, the CDR3 reads TGCGCCAGCAGCCAAGTCAGGGCAGGGGACCAGCCCCAGCATTTT.

J is TRBJ1-1 and V is TRBV11-2, with D hard to call. Per the germline V gene, CDR1 is SGHAT and CDR2 is FQNNGV. This CDR3 has 16 amino acids. Between the trimmed V and J ends, which lost 0 bases and 4 bases, there was a span of 15 bases. In DNA form, the CDR3 reads TGTGCCAGCAGCTTAGATTTCGGGGTGAGGGCCACTGAAGCTTTCTTT. This codes for CASSLDFGVRATEAFF.

V gene TRBV5-1 combines with J gene TRBJ1-4; 10 nucleotides line up with TRBD1. The V and J ends lost 0 bases and 7 bases, in that order; junction bases with no gene match: 6. Germline loops: CDR1 SGHRS, CDR2 YFSETQ. The CDR3 has 16 amino acids. CDR3 nucleotides: TGCGCCAGCAGCTTGGGACAGGGGGCGCAAAGTGAAAAACTGTTTTTT. This codes for CASSLGQGAQSEKLFF.

The chain links TRBV28 to TRBJ1-5, with TRBD1 matching over 7 bases. Germline V gene sequence: CDR1 MDHEN, CDR2 SYDVKM. The J segment lost 7 bases and the V segment lost 3 bases, leaving 6 bases of the junction unmatched. This CDR3 contains 14 residues. CDR3 DNA: TGTGCCAGCAGTTTGACACAGGGGAGCCAGCCCCAGCATTTT. It is translated as CASSLTQGSQPQHF.

The rearrangement joins TRBV7-8 to TRBJ2-1; TRBD2 agrees at 9 bases. CDR1 and CDR2 (germline): SGHVS, FQNEAQ. There are 15 residues in the CDR3. The trim removed 3 bases at V and 4 bases at J, leaving 4 bases unmatched. CDR3: CASSLSSGEYNEQFF. Here the CDR3 DNA reads TGTGCCAGCAGCTTGTCTAGCGGGGAATACAATGAGCAGTTCTTC.

The CDR3 reads CASSNLGRGGSYEQYF. The CDR3 region has the DNA TGTGCCAGCAGCAACCTGGGGCGGGGGGGCTCCTACGAGCAGTACTTC. The V gene is TRBV7-2, the J gene TRBJ2-7, with 9 nucleotides matching TRBD2. Trimming removed 5 bases from V and 0 bases from J; junction bases left unmatched: 8. This CDR3 is 16 amino acids long. Per the germline V gene, CDR1 is SGHTA and CDR2 is FQGNSA. The complete variable domain, with remaining parts taken from reference TRBV7-2 and TRBJ2-7, reads GAGVSQSPSNKVTEKGKDVELRCDPISGHTALYWYRQSLGQGLEFLIYFQGNSAPDKSGLPSDRFSAERTGGSVSTLTIQRTQQEDSAVYLCASSNLGRGGSYEQYFGPGTRLTVT.

This clone came up a few times. The J gene is TRBJ1-1, the V gene TRBV20-1; 10 positions match TRBD1. This CDR3 is 11 amino acids long. V gave up 2 bases and J gave up 11 bases; unmatched junction bases: 2. The germline gives CDR1 DFQATT, CDR2 SNEGSKA (reference sequence). CDR3 loop: CSARQDRGAFF. CDR3 in DNA: TGCAGTGCTAGACAGGACAGGGGGGCTTTCTTT.

The chain carries TRBV11-2 and TRBJ1-4, with TRBD1 matching over 7 bases. Germline lookup yields CDR1 SGHAT and CDR2 FQNNGV. The V gene end was trimmed by 3 bases and the J gene end by 0 bases; junction bases not matched to a gene: 1. The CDR3 has 15 residues. The CDR3 region has the DNA TGTGCCAGCAGCTTCCAGGGGGCAACTAATGAAAAACTGTTTTTT. Amino acids: CASSFQGATNEKLFF.

The V gene is TRBV10-1, the J gene TRBJ2-5, with D tentatively TRBD1 (5 bases). V shed 0 bases and J shed 1 base, with 12 bases lying between them. This CDR3 has 16 residues. Germline V gene lookup returns CDR1 WNHNN and CDR2 SYGVQD (reference sequence). The CDR3 spells CASSESPTAPQETQYF. CDR3 DNA: TGCGCCAGCAGTGAGTCACCGACAGCCCCCCAAGAGACCCAGTACTTC.